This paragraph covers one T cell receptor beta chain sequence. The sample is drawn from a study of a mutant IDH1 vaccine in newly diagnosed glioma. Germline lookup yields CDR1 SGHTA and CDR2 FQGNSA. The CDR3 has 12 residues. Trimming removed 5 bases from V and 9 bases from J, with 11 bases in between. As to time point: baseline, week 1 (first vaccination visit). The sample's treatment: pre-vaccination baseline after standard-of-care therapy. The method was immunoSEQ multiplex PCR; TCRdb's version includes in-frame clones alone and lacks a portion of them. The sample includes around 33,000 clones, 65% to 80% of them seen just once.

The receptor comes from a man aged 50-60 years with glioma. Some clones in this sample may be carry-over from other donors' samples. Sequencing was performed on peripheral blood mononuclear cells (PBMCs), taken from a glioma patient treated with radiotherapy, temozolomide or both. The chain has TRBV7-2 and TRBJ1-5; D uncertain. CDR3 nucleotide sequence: TGTGCCAGCAGCCTGGAGGCAGGGCCCCAGCATTTT. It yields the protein CASSLEAGPQHF.